Below, one T cell receptor beta chain is given with its context. Its binding antigen is unknown. No clone much larger than this one lies a single base away; base qualities are absent. Whole blood was collected in K2EDTA tubes by collaborating institutions according to the institutions' own protocols. For TCRbeta analysis, collaborators shipped samples in one of three forms: frozen whole blood, isolated PBMCs, or DNA extracted from either of those sample types. V and J lose 6 bases and 5 bases, and a span of 10 bases separates them. Counted from cysteine to phenylalanine, this CDR3 has 12 amino acids. Of the read, only the CDR3 DNA is kept; its 36 bases are in frame from base 1. The germline V gene supplies CDR1 MNHEY and CDR2 SVGAGI. The record originates from a study of blood T cell repertoires in COVID-19 (dated by TCRdb to between 2020 and 2021). Looking at the study overall: Samples covering the acute and convalescent phases of COVID-19 were provided by collaborators in the United States, Italy and Spain. Samples were obtained from the ongoing ImmuneRACE study (first 160 participants) and from 1,000 to 1,500 subjects provided by 6 global collaborators. The material from the prospective study consisted of cDNA or gDNA derived from T cells, B-cell-depleted T cells, or PBMCs. The repertoires were released in a freely available public database intended as a resource for research on the immune response to SARS-CoV-2. The sample metadata nearly always contained a de-identified subject ID, COVID-19 status, age in years and sex. Subjects who had been exposed to COVID-19, were actively infected with it, or had recovered from it provided the deeply sampled blood TCRbeta repertoires that made up the dataset. Where HLA class I and class II types were available, the types were taken from metadata supplied by the sample provider, not from assay-based typing.

What the work shows at the level of the full study, not this receptor alone: Clinical and demographic metadata were provided uncurated, with the amount varying by source and participant.

TCRbeta CDR3 regions were amplified from genomic DNA by means of the immunoSEQ Assay, a bias-controlled multiplex PCR. Per the source publication's procedure: Within the assay, amplification of reference gene primers was used to estimate how many nucleated cells each sample contained. To quantify the absolute abundance of each unique TCRbeta CDR3 rearrangement, sequence reads were collapsed and filtered. For each sample, productive Simpson clonality was calculated as the square root of Simpson's diversity index over productive rearrangements. Drawn from immuneACCESS, this table holds only the in-frame rearrangements with V and J called that TCRdb kept. Clones are partly lost; checked studies trace under half to an unresolved V gene and leave the rest unexplained. V, J and clone size are taken as reported in that table, and D and trimming were inferred from the DNA itself. The sample table holds tens of thousands of clones, of which around 81% were seen once. The ten largest clones take up 20% to 25% of the sample.

Here the chain combines TRBV6-5 and TRBJ1-2, with no confidently assigned D gene. Sequencing used peripheral blood. The receptor's source is a woman between 65 and 79 years old with acute or convalescent COVID-19. The CDR3 amino acid sequence is: CASRLPGYGYTF. The sequenced DNA: TGTGCCAGCAGACTGCCGGGTTATGGCTACACCTTC.